This record concerns one T cell receptor (beta chain) sequence. Other DNA sequences within the sample encode an identical CDR3. This specimen belongs to a study of control samples from healthy donors and cancer patients. Sequenced by immunoSEQ multiplex PCR; TCRdb stores in-frame clones only, minus some. The sample consists of about 170,000 clones, about nine tenths of them appearing once. V lost 0 bases, J lost 2 bases, and 5 bases lay in between. The CDR3 is 13 amino acids. Germline assignment: CDR1 SGDLS and CDR2 YYNGEE. The specimen was blood. This sequence was found in a woman in her 30s in good health. The chain recombines TRBV9 with TRBJ1-2; TRBD1 might be the D (5 bases). The DNA of the CDR3 is TGTGCCAGCAGCGTAGGGGGGAACTATGGCTACACCTTC. This codes for CASSVGGNYGYTF.